The T cell receptor (beta chain) described here comes from a study of CD8+CD57+ T cells in acquired aplastic anemia. Study-wide results and caveats: In common between the patients and the controls were approximately 28 CD8+ CDR3 sequences. CD8+ Simpson's diversity in patients was not significantly different from that in controls.

Germline-derived CDR1 and CDR2 are SNHLY and FYNNEI. CDR3 size: 13 residues. The trim removed 6 bases at V and 13 bases at J, leaving 9 bases unmatched. Only patients with CD8+CD57+ cell expansion on flow cytometry were chosen for sequencing. In all patients, the disease was severe acquired aplastic anemia. Therapy had not been given to patients before blood sampling. Genomic DNA was employed as the template in profiling TCR beta VDJ and CDR3. Using its own MiXCR run on the reads, TCRdb lists one record per CDR3 protein. The sample lists 75,000 to 80,000 distinct CDR3 sequences; 70% were seen once. Comment on this clonotype: The antigen remains unidentified.

The sample taken for sequencing was sorted CD4+, CD8+, or CD8+CD57+ T cells (not recorded which) from PBMCs. This clonotype was sampled from a human donor with aplastic anemia. The gene calls are TRBV2 and TRBJ2-1; TRBD2 agrees at 10 bases. CDR3 in amino acids: CASSSQAGGRQFF. The DNA for the CDR3 is TGTGCCAGCAGCTCCCAAGCGGGAGGGCGACAGTTCTTC. The whole variable domain, remainder taken from reference TRBV2 and TRBJ2-1, is EPEVTQTPSHQVTQMGQEVILRCVPISNHLYFYWYRQILGQKVEFLVSFYNNEISEKSEIFDDQFSVERPDGSNFTLKIRSTKLEDSAMYFCASSSQAGGRQFFGPGTRLTVL.